This T cell receptor (beta chain) was recorded in a study of T-cell reconstitution after alpha-beta-depleted transplantation in children. As it was prepared, the TCRbeta library received unique molecular identifiers. A single record per CDR3 protein comes from TCRdb applying MiXCR to the PCR reads. The data hold hundreds of thousands of distinct CDR3 sequences, with 13% observed a single time. Whole-study findings and limits: After one year, T-cell counts and TCRbeta diversity mostly came from new T cells.

About this clonotype: Its antigen is unidentified.

The clonotype originates from a male patient younger than 18 who had a stem cell transplant for acute myeloid leukemia, so the T cells may come from the graft donor. Sequenced material: PBMCs, mostly from graft donor cells, taken 360 days after TCRalphabeta/CD19-depleted stem cell transplant.

In DNA form, the CDR3 reads TGCAGTGCTCCTAATCGACTAGCGGGATTTGAGACCCAGTACTTC. As protein: CSAPNRLAGFETQYF. The chain carries TRBV20-1 and TRBJ2-5; TRBD2 matches 11 bases. Germline CDR1 DFQATT, CDR2 SNEGSKA (reference sequence). The CDR3 covers 15 residues. After removal of 5 bases from V and 5 bases from J, the junction contained 10 bases not matched to a gene.